The entry below gives a single T cell receptor beta chain sequence along with its context. This record belongs to a study of blood T cell repertoires in COVID-19. Only in-frame clones appear in the TCRdb table, and some are missing; sequencing was by immunoSEQ multiplex PCR. This sample has approximately 100,000 clones, with 69% found just once. The CDR3 is made up of 15 amino acids. Germline CDR1 and CDR2: SGHDT and YYEEEE. V gave up 4 bases and J gave up 4 bases; unmatched junction bases: 4. The sample consisted of peripheral blood. The TCR originated in a man at least 80 years old with acute or convalescent COVID-19. This chain joins TRBV5-6 and TRBJ1-4; 10 bases align to TRBD1. The CDR3 spells CASSLRTGGNEKLFF. CDR3 bases: TGTGCCAGCAGCCTAAGGACAGGGGGTAATGAAAAACTGTTTTTT.